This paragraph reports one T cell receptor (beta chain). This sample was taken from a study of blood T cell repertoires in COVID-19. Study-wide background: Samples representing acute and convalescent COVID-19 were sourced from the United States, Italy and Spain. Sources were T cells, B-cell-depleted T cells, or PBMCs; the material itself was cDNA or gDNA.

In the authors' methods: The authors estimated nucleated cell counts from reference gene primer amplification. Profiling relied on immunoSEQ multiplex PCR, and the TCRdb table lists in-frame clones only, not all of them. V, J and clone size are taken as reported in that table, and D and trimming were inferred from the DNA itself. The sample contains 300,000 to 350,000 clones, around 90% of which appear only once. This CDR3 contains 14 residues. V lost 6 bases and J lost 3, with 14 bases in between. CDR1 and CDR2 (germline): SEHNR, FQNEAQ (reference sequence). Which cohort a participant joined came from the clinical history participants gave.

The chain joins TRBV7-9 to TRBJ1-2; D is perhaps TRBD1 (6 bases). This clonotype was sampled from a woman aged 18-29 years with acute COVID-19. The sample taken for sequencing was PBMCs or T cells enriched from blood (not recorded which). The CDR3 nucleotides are TGTGCCAGCAGTCCAGGACAGCTCGACTATGGCTACACCTTC. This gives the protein CASSPGQLDYGYTF.